These T cell receptor beta chains were read from a single sample in a study of blood T cell repertoires in COVID-19. The table came from immunoSEQ multiplex PCR; TCRdb's copy has only in-frame clones and leaves some out. The repertoire includes 300,000 to 500,000 clones, roughly 90% of them detected once, and approximately 0.96% sits in the top ten. Sequences were obtained from PBMCs or T cells enriched from blood (not recorded which). Receptors originate from a woman aged 25 to 39 with acute COVID-19. Each CDR3 is given with its conserved first and last residue. The order of the fields is J gene, clone size, D gene, V gene, CDR3 protein, CDR3 DNA. The D gene is left open where the match is weak. Clone size is not always given. Where it is, it says once, few, many or a class for expanded clones.

TRBJ2-7 - - TRBV6-1 CASSDRNYEQYF TGTGCCAGCAGTGATAGAAACTACGAGCAGTACTTC
TRBJ2-1 - - TRBV7-3 CASSLGRRGAYNEQFF TGTGCCAGCAGCTTGGGCCGCAGGGGCGCGTACAATGAGCAGTTCTTC
TRBJ2-2 - - TRBV7-9 CASSLAAASSHGELFF TGTGCCAGCAGCTTAGCAGCTGCGTCTAGCCATGGGGAGCTGTTTTTT
TRBJ1-1 once - TRBV5-6 CASSLFGQVNTEAFF TGTGCCAGCAGCTTGTTTGGTCAGGTGAACACTGAAGCTTTCTTT
TRBJ1-1 - - TRBV29-1 CSVGGQPNTEAFF TGCAGCGTTGGTGGACAGCCGAACACTGAAGCTTTCTTT
TRBJ1-5 - - TRBV21-1 CASSSFSGGYSNQPQHF TGTGCCAGCAGCTCCTTTTCGGGGGGTTATAGCAATCAGCCCCAGCATTTT
TRBJ2-3 - TRBD2 TRBV18 CASSPPATRTSDTDTQYF TGTGCCAGCTCACCACCGGCGACTCGGACTAGCGACACAGATACGCAGTATTTT
TRBJ1-5 - - TRBV4-1 CASSQEEGWNQPQHF TGCGCCAGCAGCCAAGAGGAGGGCTGGAATCAGCCCCAGCATTTT
TRBJ1-6 - TRBD1 TRBV27 CASSSPGTGVRNSPLHF TGTGCCAGCAGTTCTCCCGGGACAGGGGTTCGTAATTCACCCCTCCACTTT
TRBJ1-6 - - TRBV28 CASCWALRGSLHF TGTGCCAGCTGTTGGGCATTACGGGGATCCCTCCACTTT
TRBJ1-1 - TRBD1 TRBV19 CASSLARRGAAFF TGTGCCAGTAGTCTGGCCCGCAGGGGGGCCGCTTTCTTT
TRBJ1-1 - - TRBV5-1 CASSLGPGEVAFF TGCGCCAGCAGCTTGGGGCCCGGGGAGGTAGCTTTCTTT
TRBJ2-7 - TRBD1 TRBV5-6 CASSLYEGQGWYEQYF TGTGCCAGCAGCTTGTATGAGGGACAGGGTTGGTACGAGCAGTACTTC
TRBJ1-4 - - TRBV7-2 CASSLLAATNEKLFF TGTGCCAGCAGCTTACTAGCGGCAACTAATGAAAAACTGTTTTTT
TRBJ1-1 - TRBD1 TRBV6-5 CASSFRGPNTEAFF TGTGCCAGCAGTTTCAGGGGGCCGAACACTGAAGCTTTCTTT
TRBJ1-2 - - TRBV18 CASSPAQRGYGYTF TGTGCCAGCTCACCAGCTCAAAGGGGCTATGGCTACACCTTC
TRBJ2-7 - TRBD2 TRBV5-5 CASSLKPAGGSYEQYF TGTGCCAGCAGCCTAAAACCAGCGGGGGGCTCCTACGAGCAGTACTTC
TRBJ1-6 - - TRBV3-1/TRBV3-2 CASSQDSYSPLHF TGTGCCAGCAGCCAAGATTCCTACTCACCCCTCCACTTT
TRBJ1-6 - - TRBV3-1/TRBV3-2 CASSQDGGIRSPLHF TGTGCCAGCAGCCAAGACGGAGGTATACGCTCACCCCTCCACTTT
TRBJ1-4 - TRBD1 TRBV7-6 CASSLWVGTGNEKLFF TGTGCCAGCAGCTTATGGGTGGGGACAGGCAATGAAAAACTGTTTTTT
TRBJ2-3 - - TRBV28 CASSLSRAETDTQYF TGTGCCAGCAGTTTGTCCAGGGCCGAGACAGATACGCAGTATTTT
TRBJ2-7 once TRBD1 TRBV27 CASSLGQGAREQYF TGTGCCAGCAGTTTGGGACAGGGGGCGCGTGAGCAGTACTTC
TRBJ2-7 - TRBD1 TRBV2 CASSDWLRGQDYEQYF TGTGCCAGCAGTGATTGGTTAAGGGGACAGGACTACGAGCAGTACTTC
TRBJ2-1 once TRBD1 TRBV7-2 CASSTDRATYNEQFF TGTGCCAGCAGCACAGACAGGGCCACCTACAATGAGCAGTTCTTC
TRBJ1-4 - - TRBV6-5 CASSDDRKKNEKLFF TGTGCCAGCAGCGATGACAGAAAGAAAAATGAAAAACTGTTTTTT
TRBJ1-2 - - TRBV7-2 CASSLVEKQGTTF TGTGCCAGCAGCTTAGTCGAGAAACAGGGAACGACCTTC
TRBJ2-1 few - TRBV5-1 CASSLGLTAYNEQFF TGCGCCAGCAGCTTGGGACTAACCGCCTACAATGAGCAGTTCTTC
TRBJ2-2 few - TRBV2 CASSYRTANTGELFF TGTGCCAGCAGCTATAGGACAGCGAACACCGGGGAGCTGTTTTTT
TRBJ1-2 - - TRBV27 CASSLSQTSRYTF TGTGCCAGCAGTTTATCCCAAACGTCTAGGTACACCTTC
TRBJ1-1 - TRBD1 TRBV9 CASSETGTVTTEAFF TGTGCCAGCAGCGAAACCGGGACAGTCACCACTGAAGCTTTCTTT
TRBJ2-3 once - TRBV4-1 CASSQTGFFPRSTDTQYF TGCGCCAGCAGCCAAACGGGTTTTTTCCCCCGGAGCACAGATACGCAGTATTTT
TRBJ2-4 once - TRBV29-1 CSVRLAKNIQYF TGCAGCGTTCGGTTAGCCAAAAACATTCAGTACTTC
TRBJ2-7 - TRBD1 TRBV19 CASSTGTAAYEQYF TGTGCCAGTAGCACCGGGACAGCCGCCTACGAGCAGTACTTC
TRBJ2-4 - TRBD1 TRBV29-1 CSVRKQGDLNIQYF TGCAGCGTGCGGAAACAGGGGGATTTAAACATTCAGTACTTC
TRBJ2-7 once TRBD1 TRBV5-1 CASSWNWDRVSYEQYF TGCGCCAGCAGCTGGAACTGGGACAGGGTATCCTACGAGCAGTACTTC
TRBJ2-3 - - TRBV7-9 CASSLEGRRTDTQYF TGTGCCAGCAGCTTAGAGGGGCGGCGCACAGATACGCAGTATTTT
TRBJ1-3 once - TRBV7-9 CASSPDIFSGNTIYF TGTGCCAGCAGCCCAGACATCTTCTCTGGAAACACCATATATTTT
TRBJ2-1 - - TRBV27 CATNQAGGAYNEQFF TGTGCCACAAACCAGGCAGGCGGGGCCTACAATGAGCAGTTCTTC
TRBJ1-2 - - TRBV10-2 CASSESWGQVVYGYTF TGCGCCAGCAGTGAGTCGTGGGGGCAGGTGGTCTATGGCTACACCTTC
TRBJ2-5 once - TRBV7-2 CASRSGETQYF TGTGCCAGCCGGAGTGGAGAGACCCAGTACTTC
TRBJ1-2 - - TRBV9 CASSVGGLGGGYTF TGTGCCAGCAGCGTAGGGGGTTTAGGGGGTGGCTACACCTTC
TRBJ2-5 - TRBD2 TRBV7-9 CASSFTSGGIVRETQYF TGTGCCAGCAGCTTTACGAGCGGGGGGATAGTTCGGGAGACCCAGTACTTC
TRBJ1-2 once - TRBV19 CASSSTGFYGYTF TGTGCCAGTAGTTCGACAGGTTTCTATGGCTACACCTTC
TRBJ2-7 - TRBD1 TRBV30 CAWRRPGQKFYEQYF TGTGCCTGGAGACGGCCGGGACAGAAATTCTACGAGCAGTACTTC
TRBJ2-1 - TRBD1 TRBV24-1 CATSDTGTGYNEQFF TGTGCCACCAGTGACACCGGGACAGGTTACAATGAGCAGTTCTTC
TRBJ1-2 - - TRBV10-3 CAISDTFSPLDDGYTF TGTGCCATCAGTGACACCTTTAGCCCACTTGATGATGGCTACACCTTC
TRBJ2-1 - TRBD2 TRBV9 CASSASREKRGGYQQFF TGTGCCAGCAGCGCAAGTCGGGAGAAGCGGGGGGGTTATCAGCAGTTCTTC
TRBJ1-6 - TRBD1 TRBV9 CASSNQGASSPLHF TGTGCCAGCAGCAATCAGGGGGCTTCGTCACCCCTCCACTTT
TRBJ1-1 - - TRBV5-4 CASSLQGFNTEAFF TGTGCCAGCAGTTTACAGGGCTTCAACACTGAAGCTTTCTTT
TRBJ1-1 once - TRBV9 CASSTERGEAFF TGTGCCAGCAGTACTGAACGGGGAGAAGCTTTCTTT
TRBJ1-1 - - TRBV27 CASSLGRTRGGTEAFF TGTGCCAGCAGTTTGGGAAGGACACGCGGTGGCACTGAAGCTTTCTTT
TRBJ1-2 - TRBD1 TRBV27 CASSSPPIDRGGYTF TGTGCCAGCAGTTCCCCCCCCATCGACAGGGGTGGCTACACCTTC
TRBJ2-7 - TRBD1 TRBV24-1 CATGGQGASEQYF TGTGCCACCGGGGGCCAGGGGGCAAGCGAGCAGTACTTC
TRBJ1-2 - - TRBV30 CAWTGGVYGGYTF TGTGCCTGGACGGGCGGGGTATATGGTGGCTACACCTTC
TRBJ1-4 - - TRBV5-1 CASKPDGGVEKLFF TGCGCCAGCAAACCAGACGGAGGGGTTGAAAAACTGTTTTTT
TRBJ1-2 - - TRBV24-1 CATSESTANYGYTF TGTGCCACCAGTGAATCTACGGCTAACTATGGCTACACCTTC
TRBJ1-1 - - TRBV4-2 CASSQAHQIQNTEAFF TGTGCCAGCAGCCAAGCCCACCAGATACAGAACACTGAAGCTTTCTTT
TRBJ2-1 few - TRBV14 CASSHDGGSRFEQFF TGTGCCAGCAGCCATGATGGGGGGTCAAGGTTTGAGCAGTTCTTC
TRBJ1-3 once - TRBV18 CASSPLSVSYRGNTIYF TGTGCCAGCTCACCATTGTCCGTTTCTTACCGGGGAAACACCATATATTTT
TRBJ2-3 - TRBD2 TRBV7-2 CASSLDGGGTDTQYF TGTGCCAGCAGCTTAGACGGGGGGGGGACAGATACGCAGTATTTT